These 23 T cell receptor beta chains were sequenced from one sample in a study of T cells in Graves' hyperthyroidism and ophthalmopathy. What was amplified from RNA transcripts were TCR beta CDR3 regions. Primed by the HTBI set, a first-round RT-PCR was run on the TCR CDR3. TCRdb ran MiXCR on the multiplex PCR reads and lists one entry per CDR3 protein. The sample holds around 690,000 distinct CDR3 sequences, about 18% seen once. Sequenced sample: blood. All receptors come from a man aged 50 or older with Graves' hyperthyroidism.

This clonotype appeared a few times. The chain employs TRBV19 and TRBJ2-7; D is undetermined. Germline V gives CDR1 LNHDA, CDR2 SQIVND (reference sequence). V was shortened by 3 bases and J by 6 bases, with 15 bases between the two germline ends. The CDR3 is made up of 14 amino acids. The CDR3 coding sequence is TGTGCCAGTAGTATCTCGCGGAAGGAGCTCGAGCAGTACTTC. Amino acids: CASSISRKELEQYF.

This clonotype appeared many times. The J gene is TRBJ2-1, the V gene TRBV27; D gene ambiguous. V lost 3 bases and J lost 7, with 13 bases in between. This CDR3 comprises 14 residues. CDR1 is MNHEY, CDR2 SMNVEV, per germline (reference sequence). The chain's CDR3 is CASSFKGRRNEQFF. The CDR3 DNA reads TGTGCCAGCAGTTTTAAAGGGCGGAGAAATGAGCAGTTCTTC.

The chain carries TRBV11-3 and TRBJ1-6; 9 bases are shared with TRBD1. The V and J ends lost 5 bases and 9 bases, in that order; junction bases with no gene match: 20. In germline, CDR1 is SGHNT, CDR2 YENEEA. The CDR3 runs to 19 residues. The CDR3 region is CASSPTGTGRWKEGSPLHF. In DNA form, the CDR3 reads TGTGCCAGCAGCCCAACCGGGACAGGGAGATGGAAGGAGGGTTCACCCCTCCACTTT.

This clonotype was counted at least ten times. The chain combines TRBV7-6 with TRBJ2-1, with D tentatively TRBD2 (5 bases). V lost 5 bases and J 2 bases, leaving 13 bases between the germline ends. Germline-derived CDR1 and CDR2 are SGHVS and FNYEAQ. This CDR3 is built from 15 residues. The CDR3 is CASSLGLVTYNEQFF. The CDR3 DNA sequence: TGTGCCAGCAGCCTAGGACTGGTTACCTACAATGAGCAGTTCTTC.

The chain combines TRBV18 with TRBJ1-1; D unclear. The CDR3 runs 14 residues. CDR1 KGHSH and CDR2 LQKENI come from the germline V gene. Trimming took 2 bases from V and 2 from J, leaving 9 bases between them. The CDR3 region has the DNA TGTGCCAGCTCACCAAAACAGCTAAACACTGAAGCTTTCTTT. Amino acid sequence: CASSPKQLNTEAFF.

This clonotype was observed many times. This chain joins TRBV2 and TRBJ1-1; TRBD1 is a possible D gene (5 bases). Looked up from germline, CDR1 is SNHLY and CDR2 is FYNNEI. This CDR3 contains 12 residues. Trimming shortened V by 3 bases and J by 6 bases, and 8 bases separated the two germline ends. As DNA, the CDR3 is TGTGCCAGCAGTGAGACAGTACCTGAAGCTTTCTTT. Encoded protein: CASSETVPEAFF.

The rearrangement links TRBV7-9 to TRBJ1-1; maybe TRBD1 (5 bases). V dropped 7 bases and J dropped 11 bases, with 20 bases sitting between them. CDR1 is SEHNR and CDR2 is FQNEAQ in the germline V gene (reference sequence). The length of the CDR3 is 13 residues. CDR3 DNA sequence: TGTGCCAGCAACTTTCTGACAGAGGTTGTGGCTTTCTTT. Translation gives CASNFLTEVVAFF.

Only a few counts were recorded for this clonotype. The chain uses TRBV5-6 and TRBJ1-6, with D possibly being TRBD1 (5 bases). The germline V and J ends were trimmed by 2 bases and 15 bases, with 12 bases remaining between them. Looked up from germline, CDR1 is SGHDT and CDR2 is YYEEEE. The CDR3 loop spans 12 amino acids. This CDR3 reads CASSFRDGGLHF. The CDR3 nucleotides are TGTGCCAGCAGCTTCCGGGACGGAGGCCTCCACTTT.

Comment on this clonotype: At one of its ends the junction is not consistent with the germline gene, which may arise from a read error. The rearrangement links TRBV14 to TRBJ2-7; 9 nucleotides match TRBD1. The CDR3 is made up of 15 amino acids. CDR1 is SGHDN, CDR2 FVKESK, per germline. The CDR3: CASSSQGASSYKQYF. DNA for the CDR3: TGTGCCAGCAGCTCACAGGGGGCGAGTTCCTACAAGCAGTACTTC.

This clonotype was counted a few times. J is TRBJ2-1 and V is TRBV7-9; TRBD1 matches at 11 bases. The CDR3 loop spans 15 amino acids. V lost 4 bases to trimming and J lost 7 bases; unmatched junction nucleotides: 6. CDR1 and CDR2 from the germline V gene are SEHNR and FQNEAQ (reference sequence). CDR3 residues: CASSSGTGGFNEQFF. CDR3 in DNA: TGTGCCAGCAGCTCCGGGACAGGGGGTTTTAATGAGCAGTTCTTC.

The chain is built from TRBV15 and TRBJ2-1; D not resolved. The germline V gene encodes CDR1 LNHNV and CDR2 YYDKDF (reference sequence). Trimming took off 1 base at V and 6 bases at J, with 7 bases between the two ends. This CDR3 is built from 13 residues. The CDR3 DNA follows: TGTGCCACCAGCAGAGTAAACAGCAATGAGCAGTTCTTC. It encodes CATSRVNSNEQFF.

Many counts were recorded for this clonotype. The CDR3 is CASSARTSGSGYEQYF. CDR3 nucleotide sequence: TGTGCCAGCAGCGCCAGAACTAGCGGGAGTGGCTACGAGCAGTACTTC. The chain has TRBV2 and TRBJ2-7, with 11 bases lining up with TRBD2. Losses at the gene ends were 6 bases for V and 3 bases for J; bases not matched to a gene: 10. Germline lookup yields CDR1 SNHLY and CDR2 FYNNEI. CDR3 length: 16 residues.

There are many counts of this clonotype. The gene calls are TRBV2 and TRBJ1-5; the D is unclear. CDR3 size: 14 residues. Trimming shortened V by 6 bases and J by 0 bases, and 9 bases separated the two germline ends. CDR1 and CDR2 from the germline V gene are SNHLY and FYNNEI. The CDR3 protein is CASSPGFSNQPQHF. CDR3 sequence (DNA): TGTGCCAGCAGCCCGGGATTTAGCAATCAGCCCCAGCATTTT. Based on the CDR3 plus reference TRBV2 and TRBJ1-5, the full variable domain is EPEVTQTPSHQVTQMGQEVILRCVPISNHLYFYWYRQILGQKVEFLVSFYNNEISEKSEIFDDQFSVERPDGSNFTLKIRSTKLEDSAMYFCASSPGFSNQPQHFGDGTRLSIL.

This clonotype showed up many times. The chain is built from TRBV27 and TRBJ1-3, with D tentatively TRBD1 (6 bases). Trimming stripped 4 bases from V and 3 bases from J, with 13 bases between. The CDR3 totals 15 residues. Germline V gene data show CDR1 as MNHEY and CDR2 as SMNVEV (reference sequence). The CDR3 nucleotides are TGTGCCAGCAGTTCTCACCGGGACAATGGAAACACCATATATTTT. This codes for CASSSHRDNGNTIYF.

This clonotype was seen only a few times. The chain recombines TRBV20-1 with TRBJ1-2, with a tentative D call TRBD1 (5 bases). V was trimmed by 0 bases and J by 4 bases, leaving 15 bases between them. Looked up from germline, CDR1 is DFQATT and CDR2 is SNEGSKA (reference sequence). The CDR3 spans 15 residues. The CDR3 sequence is CSARDVGDGAYGYTF. The CDR3 nucleotides read TGCAGTGCTAGAGATGTTGGGGACGGAGCCTATGGCTACACCTTC.

This clonotype was picked up many times. The chain uses TRBV28 and TRBJ2-1; 11 nucleotides match TRBD1. After removal of 2 bases from V and 6 bases from J, the junction contained 6 bases not matched to a gene. CDR3 length: 16 amino acids. Germline V lookup: CDR1 MDHEN, CDR2 SYDVKM. CDR3 sequence (DNA): TGTGCCAGCAGTTTAGTTGGACAGGGGGCACTCAATGAGCAGTTCTTC. This gives the protein CASSLVGQGALNEQFF.

Details on this clonotype: One end of the junction is discordant with germline, which a read error may explain. This chain joins TRBV27 and TRBJ2-1; unclear D gene. Germline V gene sequence: CDR1 MNHEY, CDR2 SMNVEV (reference sequence). CDR3 length equals 13 residues. Here the CDR3 reads CASSLTSYNKQFF. Here the CDR3 DNA reads TGTGCCAGCAGTTTGACTTCTTACAATAAGCAGTTCTTC.

Many counts were recorded for this clonotype. The chain is built from TRBV28 and TRBJ2-1; the match to TRBD2 covers 10 bases. Per the germline V gene, CDR1 is MDHEN and CDR2 is SYDVKM. V lost 4 bases and J lost 4; bases outside the gene matches: 7. This CDR3 region has 16 residues. CDR3 coding DNA: TGTGCCAGCAGTTCCGCCAGAGCGGGAGGGTACAATGAGCAGTTCTTC. It encodes CASSSARAGGYNEQFF.

The chain uses TRBV7-3 and TRBJ2-1, with 11 bases identical to TRBD2. The CDR3 sequence is 16 residues long. With 5 bases clipped from V and 7 bases from J, the junction kept 10 bases outside the gene matches. The germline CDR1 and CDR2 sequences are SGHTA and FQGTGA. In DNA, the CDR3 is TGTGCCAGCAGCGCCCTTAGCGGGAGGGGAGGAAATGAGCAGTTCTTC. It is translated as CASSALSGRGGNEQFF.

CDR3 DNA sequence: TGTGCCAGCAGCCAAGAAACAGGGAAGCCCTACGAGCAGTACTTC. Translation gives CASSQETGKPYEQYF. The chain is built from TRBV3-1 and TRBJ2-7; a weak D match, TRBD1 (6 bases). Trimming removed 0 bases at V and 2 bases at J, with 11 bases between. Germline values: CDR1 LGHDT, CDR2 YNNKEL (reference sequence). This CDR3 contains 15 residues.

The genes are TRBV7-9 and TRBJ2-7; tentative D call: TRBD1 (5 bases). Trimming took off 1 base at V and 3 bases at J, with 13 bases between the two ends. Germline V CDR1 and CDR2: SEHNR, FQNEAQ (reference sequence). The CDR3 length is 15 residues. This CDR3 reads CASSLGSTGGYEQYF. The CDR3 DNA is TGTGCCAGCAGCTTAGGATCTACAGGCGGCTACGAGCAGTACTTC.

This clonotype was detected many times. The J gene is TRBJ2-5, the V gene TRBV27; 8 positions match TRBD1. This CDR3 has 16 residues. Germline V gene sequence: CDR1 MNHEY, CDR2 SMNVEV (reference sequence). J gave up 5 bases and V 2 bases, and 10 bases lay outside the gene matches. Written as DNA, the CDR3 is TGTGCCAGCAGTTTAGGAGACAGGGGCCCTTTGGAGACCCAGTACTTC. It encodes CASSLGDRGPLETQYF.

This clonotype came up many times. The chain combines TRBV2 with TRBJ1-2; D unresolved. Germline CDR1 is SNHLY and CDR2 is FYNNEI. The CDR3 runs to 15 residues. V was pared by 4 bases and J by 6 bases, with 18 bases between. As DNA, the CDR3 is TGTGCCAGCAGTGTCATCCGGGCAGAGAGGCATGGCTACACCTTC. The encoded protein is CASSVIRAERHGYTF.